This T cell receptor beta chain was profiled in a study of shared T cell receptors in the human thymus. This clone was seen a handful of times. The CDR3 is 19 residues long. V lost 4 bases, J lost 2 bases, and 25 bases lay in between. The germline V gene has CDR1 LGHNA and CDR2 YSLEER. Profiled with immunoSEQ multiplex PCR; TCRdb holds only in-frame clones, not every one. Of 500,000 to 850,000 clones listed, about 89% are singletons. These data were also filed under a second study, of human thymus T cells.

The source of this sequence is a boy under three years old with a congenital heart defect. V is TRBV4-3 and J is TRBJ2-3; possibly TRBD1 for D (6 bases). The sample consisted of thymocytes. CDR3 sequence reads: CASSRTRSGHPGITDTQYF. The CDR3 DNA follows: TGCGCCAGCAGCCGGACCCGATCGGGACACCCTGGGATCACAGATACGCAGTATTTT.